Listed below are T cell receptor beta chains from one sample, sequenced in a study of follicular helper T cells after annual influenza vaccination. Clones were read by immunoSEQ multiplex PCR, and TCRdb kept only the in-frame ones, dropping some. The table lists 9,500 to 11,000 clones, roughly 80% of them singletons. This specimen was CXCR5- memory CD4+ T cells sorted from blood, taken 6 weeks after influenza vaccination. The receptors were sampled from an adult who received the influenza vaccine. Each CDR3 is given with its conserved first and last residue. A D gene is named only where the DNA matches it firmly. Size values are once, few and many counts, or a class for expanded clones, and some rows have none.

d_call	clone_size	j_call	v_call	cdr3_nt	cdr3_aa
TRBD1	-	TRBJ2-3	TRBV6-5	TGTGCCAGCAAGGCCAGGACAGGGAAAGAAGATACGCAGTATTTT	CASKARTGKEDTQYF
-	-	TRBJ2-3	TRBV30	TGTGCCTGGAGTTTCCTGGAGACAGATACGCAGTATTTT	CAWSFLETDTQYF
-	-	TRBJ2-3	TRBV30	TGTGCCTGGAGTGTAAAGGCTCCTAGCACAGATACGCAGTATTTT	CAWSVKAPSTDTQYF
-	-	TRBJ2-7	TRBV20-1	TGCAGTGCCCTTTCGGGGTCCGAGCAGTACTTC	CSALSGSEQYF
TRBD2	-	TRBJ2-2	TRBV11-2	TGTGCCAGCAGCTCTGCGGGACTAGCGGGAGCCTCGAACACCGGGGAGCTGTTTTTT	CASSSAGLAGASNTGELFF
TRBD2	-	TRBJ2-7	TRBV7-9	TGTGCCAGCAGGCCCGGGGGGGGCCTCCGGGAGCAGTACTTC	CASRPGGGLREQYF
-	-	TRBJ2-5	TRBV9	TGTGCCAGCAGCGTAGATGGTCTGGCCGCGGCGACCCAGTACTTC	CASSVDGLAAATQYF
TRBD1	few	TRBJ2-7	TRBV9	TGTGCCAGCAGCGCCGACAGGGGCCCTTCTTCCGAGCAGTACTTC	CASSADRGPSSEQYF
TRBD1	-	TRBJ2-7	TRBV7-6	TGTGCCAGCAGCAGTGCGTTACAGGGGGCCGAGCAGTACTTC	CASSSALQGAEQYF
TRBD1	-	TRBJ1-3	TRBV5-1	TGCGCCAGCAGCTCCCGGACAGGCTCTGGAAACACCATATATTTT	CASSSRTGSGNTIYF
-	-	TRBJ2-2	TRBV19	TGTGCCAGTAGAGCGATGGAACGAAGGGTTAACACCGGGGAGCTGTTTTTT	CASRAMERRVNTGELFF
-	-	TRBJ2-7	TRBV13	TGTGCCAGCAGCTTAGGCCCAATTGCCTACGAGCAGTACTTC	CASSLGPIAYEQYF
-	-	TRBJ2-1	TRBV9	TGTGCCAGCAGCCCCATCAGGGTCAATGAGCAGTTCTTC	CASSPIRVNEQFF
-	-	TRBJ1-3	TRBV15	TGTGCCACCAGCGGGGTCCTGAACCGCCTCTCTGGAAACACCATATATTTT	CATSGVLNRLSGNTIYF
TRBD2	-	TRBJ2-1	TRBV10-3	TGTGCCATCAGTGCCGGGGGGGGCCCCGATGAGCAGTTCTTC	CAISAGGGPDEQFF
TRBD1	-	TRBJ1-2	TRBV5-1	TGCGCCAGCAGCGAGCAGGGGGACTATGGCTACACCTTC	CASSEQGDYGYTF
TRBD2	-	TRBJ2-3	TRBV14	TGTGCCAGCAGCAGGACTAGTAAAGATACGCAGTATTTT	CASSRTSKDTQYF
-	-	TRBJ1-1	TRBV10-3	TGTGCCATCAGTGAGTCCGGTATCAGAGGGTCCACTGAAGCTTTCTTT	CAISESGIRGSTEAFF
TRBD2	-	TRBJ2-5	TRBV6-5	TGTGCCAGCAGGAGTAGCGGGAGCCAAGAGACCCAGTACTTC	CASRSSGSQETQYF
-	-	TRBJ2-3	TRBV5-1	TGCGCCAGCAGCGGGGGAGGATCCGACAATACGCAGTATTTT	CASSGGGSDNTQYF
-	-	TRBJ1-6	TRBV2	TGTGCCAGCAGTGAAGCGCCCGGACAACGAATTTTAAATTCACCCCTCCACTTT	CASSEAPGQRILNSPLHF
-	-	TRBJ2-3	TRBV27	TGTGCCAGCACCGACACAGATACGCAGTATTTT	CASTDTDTQYF
-	-	TRBJ1-1	TRBV2	TGTGCCAGCAGTATGGGGGTAATGAACACTGAAGCTTTCTTT	CASSMGVMNTEAFF
TRBD2	-	TRBJ2-3	TRBV6-1	TGTGCCAGCAGTGAAGGACTAGCGGTAAGGGCAGATACGCAGTATTTT	CASSEGLAVRADTQYF
TRBD1	-	TRBJ2-5	TRBV10-3	TGTGCCATCGGAGGGACAGGGGGCGCCAAGACCCAGTACTTC	CAIGGTGGAKTQYF
-	-	TRBJ1-2	TRBV6-6	TGTGCCAGCAGTCTCGACAGAAACTATGGCTACACCTTC	CASSLDRNYGYTF
TRBD1	-	TRBJ2-2	TRBV7-2	TGTGCCAGCAGCCGAACCTTGGGACAGGGGCTCACCGGGGAGCTGTTTTTT	CASSRTLGQGLTGELFF
-	-	TRBJ2-3	TRBV23-1	TGCGCCAGCAGTCAATCGGGACTTCTCACAGATACGCAGTATTTT	CASSQSGLLTDTQYF
TRBD1	-	TRBJ1-2	TRBV6-1	TGTGCCAGCAGAGGGACAGGGGGGGTTAGTCGAGGCTACACCTTC	CASRGTGGVSRGYTF
-	few	TRBJ1-5	TRBV6-1	TGTGCCAGCAGTGATCAGGAATGGTCCCAGCATTTT	CASSDQEWSQHF
-	few	TRBJ2-3	TRBV2	TGTGCCAGCAGTGAGTTGGCTAGATCAGATACGCAGTATTTT	CASSELARSDTQYF
-	-	TRBJ2-7	TRBV4-3	TGCGCCAGCAGCCAAGATGAACTGGCATTTTGGAGTGTGCTTTACGAGCAGTACTTC	CASSQDELAFWSVLYEQYF
-	-	TRBJ2-1	TRBV7-3	TGTGCCAGCAGCACCGGTATAAGGAATGAGCAGTTCTTC	CASSTGIRNEQFF
-	few	TRBJ1-5	TRBV7-9	TGTGCCAGCAGCTCAGACAGAACAGATCAGCCCCAGCATTTT	CASSSDRTDQPQHF
-	-	TRBJ1-5	TRBV6-5	TGTGCCAGTGGCTACAGCCGCGATAGGGATCAGCCCCAGCATTTT	CASGYSRDRDQPQHF
TRBD1	-	TRBJ1-5	TRBV28	TGTGCCAGCAGTGCCACAGGGGCCGGGGCGCCCCAGCATTTT	CASSATGAGAPQHF
TRBD2	-	TRBJ2-1	TRBV11-2	TGTGCCAGCAGCACCAGGACTAGCGGGGGGAATGAGCAGTTCTTC	CASSTRTSGGNEQFF
TRBD1	-	TRBJ2-2	TRBV7-9	TGTGCCAGCAGCGTTACAGGGGCCGGGGAGCTGTTTTTT	CASSVTGAGELFF
TRBD1	-	TRBJ1-5	TRBV28	TGTGCCAGCAGCGCGACAGGGGGAGGCCAGCCCCAGCATTTT	CASSATGGGQPQHF
-	once	TRBJ2-7	TRBV28	TGTGCCAGCAGTTTATCCGTCTCCGAGCAGTACTTC	CASSLSVSEQYF
TRBD2	-	TRBJ2-3	TRBV15	TGTGCCACCAGCAGAGAGCAGATCGGACTAGCGGGAGGGCCGAAGGCTACAGATACGCAGTATTTT	CATSREQIGLAGGPKATDTQYF
-	-	TRBJ1-1	TRBV6-5	TGTGCCAGCAGGGCGCAGGGAGGGGCGAACACTGAAGCTTTCTTT	CASRAQGGANTEAFF
-	once	TRBJ1-2	TRBV27	TGTGCCAGCAGCTCCATTCGGGGCCAGACTAACTATGGCTACACCTTC	CASSSIRGQTNYGYTF
-	-	TRBJ1-5	TRBV30	TGTGCCTGGAGTGGCGGAGGGGATCAGCCCCAGCATTTT	CAWSGGGDQPQHF
-	-	TRBJ2-3	TRBV6-6	TGTGCCAGCAGTTACTCCACAGGACGAACAGATACGCAGTATTTT	CASSYSTGRTDTQYF
-	-	TRBJ2-7	TRBV6-5	TGTGCCAGCAGTTCCCCTTCGGCAGACTCCTACGAGCAGTACTTC	CASSSPSADSYEQYF
TRBD1	few	TRBJ2-7	TRBV4-1	TGCGCCAGCAGCCAAGGAGCCCCTCAGGGGGCCGGGAACGAGCAGTACTTC	CASSQGAPQGAGNEQYF
-	-	TRBJ2-7	TRBV20-1	TGCAGTGCCCAGGGGCCACGCGAGCAGTACTTC	CSAQGPREQYF
-	-	TRBJ1-1	TRBV6-1	TGTGCCAGCAGTGAACCCCCGGGATCGTACACTGAAGCTTTCTTT	CASSEPPGSYTEAFF
TRBD1	-	TRBJ2-3	TRBV5-1	TGCGCCAGCAGTTTGGGCTTCCGGGACAGGGTGGGAACAGATACGCAGTATTTT	CASSLGFRDRVGTDTQYF
TRBD1	-	TRBJ1-1	TRBV7-9	TGTGCCAGCAGCTGGTGGCAGGACAGGGGCACTGAAGCTTTCTTT	CASSWWQDRGTEAFF
-	-	TRBJ2-3	TRBV5-4	TGTGCCAGCAGCCCGGTGGGCACAGATACGCAGTATTTT	CASSPVGTDTQYF
-	-	TRBJ1-1	TRBV28	TGTGCCTTGTATTCGGCGCTGCGGACTGAAGCTTTCTTT	CALYSALRTEAFF
-	-	TRBJ1-3	TRBV7-2	TGTGCCAGCAGACGGACGGACCTTCGCTCTGGAAACACCATATATTTT	CASRRTDLRSGNTIYF
TRBD1	-	TRBJ1-1	TRBV19	TGTGCCAGTAGTCCATACCCCCGACAGGGGTACGCTGAAGCTTTCTTT	CASSPYPRQGYAEAFF
-	-	TRBJ2-2	TRBV6-6	TGTGCCAGCAGTTGGGCCGGAGGGGACACCGGGGAGCTGTTTTTT	CASSWAGGDTGELFF
TRBD2	-	TRBJ2-5	TRBV6-6	TGTGCCAGCAGTTACTCCGGGACTAGCAGAGAGACCCAGTACTTC	CASSYSGTSRETQYF
-	-	TRBJ2-2	TRBV7-8	TGTGCCAGCAGCTTAGTTCAGGGTAGCACCGGGGAGCTGTTTTTT	CASSLVQGSTGELFF